A single sample gave rise to the 19 T cell receptor beta chains below, sequenced in a study of human T cells and chemical hapten exposure (dated by TCRdb to the early 2020s). Library creation used RACE. This sample was sequenced with a NextSeq 500. The raw public data were reprocessed by TCRdb itself: fastp quality trimming at Q25, MiXCR clonotype calling, in-frame beta chains only. Each entry is one CDR3 protein sequence, shown with its most common DNA and genes. Here the sample has approximately 100,000 distinct CDR3 sequences; about 11% occur a single time. The ten largest clonotypes hold roughly 3.5% of the sample. The time point label of this sample denotes: patch test 1, 2 weeks after DPC sensitization. What the treatment or condition label conveys for this sample: therapeutic diphenylcyclopropenone sensitization with weekly scalp DPC. The sample in question was whole blood, obtained in connection with sensitization to the hapten diphenylcyclopropenone (DPC). The source of these receptors is a woman between 35 and 50 years old with alopecia areata. Some clones in this sample may be carry-over from other donors' samples.

This clonotype was seen ten or more times. The chain is built from TRBV20-1 and TRBJ2-2; 7 bases fit TRBD1. Germline CDR1 DFQATT, CDR2 SNEGSKA (reference sequence). The CDR3 runs to 15 residues. V dropped 5 bases and J dropped 1; count of bases not matched to a gene: 7. DNA of the CDR3: TGCAGTGCTTATACAGGGGACAAGAACACCGGGGAGCTGTTTTTT. It codes for CSAYTGDKNTGELFF.

This clonotype was seen a few times. The chain uses TRBV20-1 and TRBJ1-6; tentatively, D is TRBD1 (5 bases). Trimming left V 4 bases short and J 10 bases short, with 14 bases between. Germline V lookup: CDR1 DFQATT, CDR2 SNEGSKA (reference sequence). The CDR3 contains 13 residues. DNA for the CDR3: TGCAGTGCTACCCGGGGTTGGGGCTCACCCCTCCACTTT. Amino acids: CSATRGWGSPLHF.

This clonotype turned up a few times. V is TRBV6-5 and J is TRBJ2-4; 10 bases fit TRBD1. Germline values: CDR1 MNHEY, CDR2 SVGAGI. CDR3 length: 15 residues. The trim removed 4 bases at V and 3 bases at J, leaving 3 bases unmatched. The CDR3 coding sequence is TGTGCCAGCAGTTCCCGGACAGGGGGCAAAAACATTCAGTACTTC. Its protein is CASSSRTGGKNIQYF.

This clonotype turned up a few times. This sequence joins TRBV4-3 and TRBJ2-3; no clear D. Trimming took off 2 bases at V and 0 bases at J, with 3 bases between the two ends. Germline CDR1 is LGHNA and CDR2 is YSLEER. CDR3 length: 13 residues. For the CDR3, the DNA is TGCGCCAGCAGCCAAACGAGCACAGATACGCAGTATTTT. Translated, it gives CASSQTSTDTQYF.

The rearrangement joins TRBV7-9 to TRBJ2-3; weak D call: TRBD2 (5 bases). V lost 1 base and J lost 2, with 7 bases in between. The CDR3 is 14 residues long. Germline V CDR1 and CDR2: SEHNR, FQNEAQ (reference sequence). The CDR3 loop reads CASSLGGYTDTQYF. The CDR3 DNA is TGTGCCAGCAGCTTAGGCGGGTACACAGATACGCAGTATTTT.

The gene calls are TRBV4-1 and TRBJ2-1, with TRBD2 matching over 10 bases. Trimming cost V 3 bases and J 7 bases; bases outside gene matches: 18. From germline, CDR1 is MGHRA and CDR2 YSYEKL. This CDR3 contains 19 residues. The CDR3 reads CASSHPSSLAGIKGNEQFF. CDR3 nucleotide sequence: TGCGCCAGCAGCCATCCGAGCTCACTAGCGGGAATAAAGGGGAATGAGCAGTTCTTC.

The chain is built from TRBV6-5 and TRBJ2-7; 8 positions agree with TRBD1. The CDR3 contains 16 residues. The V and J ends lost 4 bases and 3 bases, in that order; junction bases with no gene match: 11. Germline CDR1 is MNHEY and CDR2 is SVGAGI. CDR3 in amino acids: CASSFTPGQVYYEQYF. DNA of the CDR3: TGTGCCAGCAGTTTTACACCGGGACAGGTATACTACGAGCAGTACTTC.

In its sample, this clonotype was seen many times. The rearrangement joins TRBV29-1 to TRBJ1-5; 8 positions match TRBD1. CDR1 is SQVTM and CDR2 is ANQGSEA in the germline V gene. The CDR3 runs to 15 residues. Trimming took 5 bases from V and 0 from J; bases not matched to a gene: 6. CDR3 coding DNA: TGCAGCGTTACGGGGGACAGGATTAGCAATCAGCCCCAGCATTTT. Translating it yields CSVTGDRISNQPQHF.

The chain has TRBV6-5 and TRBJ2-5, with 8 positions matching TRBD2. The V gene's germline CDR1 is MNHEY and CDR2 SVGAGI. The CDR3 is 18 residues long. J lost 0 bases, V lost 4 bases, and 13 bases had no gene match. This CDR3 is CASSSPTTSDLYQETQYF. The CDR3 bases are TGTGCCAGCAGTTCCCCTACGACTAGCGACCTGTACCAAGAGACCCAGTACTTC.

This clonotype was seen repeatedly, ten times or more. The chain couples TRBV29-1 to TRBJ2-1, with D possibly called TRBD1 or TRBD2 (5 bases each). Germline lookup yields CDR1 SQVTM and CDR2 ANQGSEA. V was shortened by 7 bases and J by 12 bases, with 16 bases between the two germline ends. The CDR3 has 11 residues. CDR3 nucleotide sequence: TGCAGCGCCGAGTCTGGGGGTGGGCAGTTCTTC. Amino acid sequence: CSAESGGGQFF.

This clonotype was counted ten times or more. V usage is TRBV6-2 or TRBV6-3 and J usage is TRBJ2-7; no definite D call. Trimming took off 3 bases at V and 4 bases at J, with 4 bases between the two ends. The CDR3 loop spans 11 amino acids. Germline V gene data show CDR1 as MNHEY and CDR2 as SVGEGT. The CDR3 reads CASSYDYEQYF. The CDR3 bases are TGTGCCAGCAGTTATGATTACGAGCAGTACTTC.

The table lists this clonotype with a few counts. The CDR3 DNA sequence: TGCGCCAGCAGCGGGACGGAAATCTCTGGGGCCAACGTCCTGACTTTC. Translation: CASSGTEISGANVLTF. The chain joins TRBV5-1 to TRBJ2-6, with D perhaps assigned TRBD1 or TRBD2 (5 bases each). Looked up from germline, CDR1 is SGHRS and CDR2 is YFSETQ. This CDR3 region has 16 residues. Trimming cost V 4 bases and J 0 bases, with 11 bases left between them. Looking up the rest from reference TRBV5-1 and TRBJ2-6 gives the full variable domain: KAGVTQTPRYLIKTRGQQVTLSCSPISGHRSVSWYQQTPGQGLQFLFEYFSETQRNKGNFPGRFSGRQFSNSRSEMNVSTLELGDSALYLCASSGTEISGANVLTFGAGSRLTVL.

This clonotype appeared a few times. V and J are TRBV24-1 and TRBJ2-1, with 13 bases that match TRBD2. CDR3 length equals 18 residues. The junction had 10 bases not matched to a gene; V was cut back by 2 bases and J by 7 bases. Germline V lookup: CDR1 KGHDR, CDR2 SFDVKD. This CDR3 is CATSDSGPTSGRLNEQFF. CDR3 in DNA: TGTGCCACCAGTGATTCGGGGCCGACTAGCGGGAGGTTGAATGAGCAGTTCTTC.

A word on this clonotype: The CDR3 does not close with the conserved phenylalanine or tryptophan, likely indicating a read error. V usage is TRBV29-1 and J usage is TRBJ2-2, with 7 bases aligning to TRBD2. CDR3 length: 15 residues. V shed 3 bases, J shed 5 bases, and the junction held 9 bases outside the gene matches. Germline assignment: CDR1 SQVTM and CDR2 ANQGSEA. CDR3 sequence reads: CSVDNSWGGTGELFS. CDR3 in DNA: TGCAGCGTTGACAACTCCTGGGGAGGGACCGGGGAGCTGTTTTCT.

This clonotype was seen more than once but under ten times. V is TRBV27 and J is TRBJ1-4; TRBD1 is a possible D gene (5 bases). Trimming removed 6 bases from V and 4 bases from J, with 12 bases in between. Germline V gene lookup returns CDR1 MNHEY and CDR2 SMNVEV (reference sequence). The CDR3 totals 14 residues. This CDR3 reads CASRRDSYNEKLFF. The CDR3 DNA reads TGTGCCAGCAGACGCGACAGCTATAATGAAAAACTGTTTTTT.

In this sample, this clonotype turned up many times. This chain links TRBV4-2 with TRBJ1-1; TRBD1 matches 7 bases. The CDR3 runs to 15 residues. The J segment lost 5 bases and the V segment lost 2 bases, leaving 8 bases of the junction unmatched. Germline CDR1 reads LGHNA; CDR2 reads YNFKEQ. This CDR3 reads CASSQTTGQETEAFF. The CDR3 DNA follows: TGTGCCAGCAGCCAAACAACCGGACAGGAGACTGAAGCTTTCTTT.

In its sample, this clonotype was seen a few times. The chain joins TRBV7-2 to TRBJ2-1; weak D call: TRBD2 (5 bases). Per germline, CDR1 SGHTA and CDR2 FQGNSA. V lost 5 bases and J lost 3, with 14 bases in between. The CDR3 loop spans 15 amino acids. This chain's CDR3 is CASSPRGSYYNEQFF. In nucleotides, the CDR3 is TGTGCCAGCAGCCCTCGCGGGTCCTACTACAATGAGCAGTTCTTC.

The chain joins TRBV18 to TRBJ1-1; TRBD1 might be the D (5 bases). The CDR3 runs 13 residues. CDR1 and CDR2 (germline): KGHSH, LQKENI. Trimming stripped 2 bases from V and 5 bases from J, with 9 bases between. In DNA, the CDR3 is TGTGCCAGCTCACCAAATGAGGGGACTGAAGCTTTCTTT. Translated: CASSPNEGTEAFF.

This clonotype was observed a few times. The chain employs TRBV6-2 or TRBV6-3 and TRBJ2-7; the D gene is possibly TRBD2 (6 bases). The CDR3 spans 17 residues. CDR1 is MNHEY and CDR2 is SVGEGT in the germline V gene. V was trimmed by 2 bases and J by 0 bases, leaving 17 bases between them. CDR3 bases: TGTGCCAGCAGTTACGTTCGGGGGTCCTATTACTCCTACGAGCAGTACTTC. It specifies CASSYVRGSYYSYEQYF.